This T cell receptor (beta chain) stems from a study of T cell responses to AZD1222 COVID-19 vaccine. Clones were read by immunoSEQ multiplex PCR, and TCRdb kept only the in-frame ones, dropping some. The data show 150,000 to 200,000 clones, roughly 91% seen once. Second-dose timings of about 4 or about 12 weeks were pooled. Germline values: CDR1 ENHRY, CDR2 SYGVKD. This CDR3 region has 14 residues. V dropped 7 bases and J dropped 2 bases, with 9 bases sitting between them. Regarding the study as a whole: With dominance at 160-218 and 743-854, vaccine-associated CD4 TCRs spanned spike. Repertoires were obtained only post-peak T cell response.

This clone was seen once. The antigen is not known. The TCR comes from an adult who received the AZD1222 COVID-19 vaccine. The rearrangement uses TRBV10-3 and TRBJ2-6; D possibly corresponds to TRBD1 (5 bases). The sequenced sample was peripheral blood, obtained 28 days after the second AZD1222 dose. CDR3 sequence reads: CAINGAAGANVLTF. The CDR3 coding sequence is TGTGCCATCAATGGGGCAGCTGGGGCCAACGTCCTGACTTTC.